The 28 T cell receptor beta chains below come from one sample, sequenced in a study of T-cell reconstitution after alpha-beta-depleted transplantation in children. Using unique molecular identifiers, the investigators prepared the TCRbeta library. TCRdb redid the calling of the PCR reads with MiXCR, one entry per CDR3 protein. The sample yields over 200,000 distinct CDR3 sequences, approximately 11% seen once. The specimen comprised PBMCs, sampled before TCRalphabeta/CD19-depleted stem cell transplant. The source of these receptors is a child under two years old with acute myeloid leukemia, due to receive a stem cell transplant.

The table lists this clonotype with many counts. This chain links TRBV12-3 or TRBV12-4 with TRBJ2-7, with D unresolved. This CDR3 is built from 14 residues. Deletions cut 6 bases from V and 3 bases from J, with 15 bases between. The CDR3 here is CASRSSRSYYEQYF. CDR3 sequence (DNA): TGTGCCAGCAGATCGTCTCGGTCCTACTACGAGCAGTACTTC.

This clonotype was counted at least ten times. This chain connects TRBV6-1 to TRBJ1-5; the match to TRBD1 covers 7 bases. The CDR3 loop spans 15 amino acids. The germline CDR1 and CDR2 sequences are MNHNS and SASEGT. V shed 3 bases and J 6 bases; nucleotides not matched to a gene: 8. Here the CDR3 reads CASSDRDSGRQPQHF. The CDR3 DNA reads as TGTGCCAGCAGTGACAGGGACAGTGGACGTCAGCCCCAGCATTTT.

This clonotype occurred many times. This chain connects TRBV6-1 to TRBJ2-7; 8 bases are a match to TRBD1. This CDR3 has 15 amino acids. Per the germline V gene, CDR1 is MNHNS and CDR2 is SASEGT. J gave up 6 bases and V 2 bases, and 9 bases lay outside the gene matches. The DNA for the CDR3 is TGTGCCAGCAGTGAATGGGCAGGGGGCCCCGGCGAGCAGTACTTC. Translating it yields CASSEWAGGPGEQYF.

There are many counts of this clonotype. This chain uses TRBV20-1 with TRBJ2-7; 8 nucleotides agree with TRBD2. J was trimmed by 7 bases and V by 4 bases; bases with no gene match: 12. The CDR3 has 14 amino acids. Germline V lookup: CDR1 DFQATT, CDR2 SNEGSKA (reference sequence). Here the CDR3 DNA reads TGCAGTGCTATATCCCCCGGACTAGCAGGGGAGCAGTACTTC. Its protein is CSAISPGLAGEQYF.

This clonotype was detected many times. The genes are TRBV7-2 and TRBJ1-6, with TRBD1 as a possible D gene (6 bases). The CDR3 length is 14 residues. Germline-derived CDR1 and CDR2 are SGHTA and FQGNSA. The V and J ends lost 3 bases and 6 bases respectively, with 9 bases between them. The CDR3 here is CASSLDSINSPLHF. In DNA, the CDR3 is TGTGCCAGCAGCTTGGACAGCATTAATTCACCCCTCCACTTT.

This clonotype was observed a few times. CDR3 in DNA: TGTGCCAGTAGCCCCACCCTCGCCTACGAGCAGTACTTC. Residues: CASSPTLAYEQYF. The chain carries TRBV19 and TRBJ2-7; no clear D gene. This CDR3 region has 13 residues. Germline CDR1 and CDR2: LNHDA and SQIVND (reference sequence). V lost 6 bases and J 2 bases, leaving 11 bases between the germline ends.

A few counts support this clonotype. The chain uses TRBV18 and TRBJ1-2, with 9 bases identical to TRBD1. The CDR3 loop spans 15 amino acids. Germline CDR1 reads KGHSH; CDR2 reads LQKENI. V dropped 3 bases and J dropped 4; count of bases not matched to a gene: 6. The CDR3 nucleotides are TGTGCCAGCTCACCCCCCGGGACAGGGAGCTATGGCTACACCTTC. Translating it yields CASSPPGTGSYGYTF.

The count of this clonotype is one. The V call is TRBV7-9, the J call TRBJ2-7; TRBD1 agrees at 8 bases. In germline, CDR1 is SEHNR, CDR2 FQNEAQ (reference sequence). V shed 5 bases and J 4 bases; nucleotides not matched to a gene: 4. This CDR3 is 13 amino acids long. This chain's CDR3 is CASSPQGAYEQYF. CDR3 nucleotide sequence: TGTGCCAGCAGCCCTCAGGGGGCATACGAGCAGTACTTC.

At least ten counts were recorded for this clonotype. The chain combines TRBV7-9 with TRBJ2-5; D not certain. V was shortened by 1 base and J by 7 bases, with 10 bases between the two germline ends. CDR1 is SEHNR, CDR2 FQNEAQ, per germline (reference sequence). The CDR3 has 13 residues. For the CDR3, the DNA is TGTGCCAGCAGCTTAGTGGCTTTGGCGACCCAGTACTTC. Protein sequence: CASSLVALATQYF.

This clonotype has a count of ten or more. This rearrangement joins TRBV6-5 to TRBJ2-7; TRBD1 matches 9 bases. The germline V gene encodes CDR1 MNHEY and CDR2 SVGAGI. V lost 0 bases, J lost 3 bases, and 3 bases stayed unmatched. The length of the CDR3 is 15 residues. The CDR3 is CASSYSTGGLYEQYF. CDR3 coding DNA: TGTGCCAGCAGTTACTCGACAGGGGGTCTCTACGAGCAGTACTTC.

This clonotype occurred many times. The gene calls are TRBV6-5 and TRBJ2-2, with D uncertain. From germline, CDR1 is MNHEY and CDR2 SVGAGI. The CDR3 spans 13 residues. V was trimmed by 2 bases and J by 3 bases, leaving 4 bases between them. The CDR3 here is CASSYGHTGELFF. In nucleotides, the CDR3 is TGTGCCAGCAGTTACGGACACACCGGGGAGCTGTTTTTT.

The chain is built from TRBV7-9 and TRBJ1-1; 9 positions agree with TRBD1. This CDR3 has 15 amino acids. The germline CDR1 and CDR2 sequences are SEHNR and FQNEAQ (reference sequence). V gave up 8 bases and J gave up 4 bases; unmatched junction bases: 11. The CDR3 is CASGQWGQGSTEAFF. CDR3 nucleotides: TGTGCCAGCGGCCAATGGGGACAGGGAAGCACTGAAGCTTTCTTT. Complete variable domain (other parts from reference TRBV7-9 and TRBJ1-1): DTGVSQNPRHKITKRGQNVTFRCDPISEHNRLYWYRQTLGQGPEFLTYFQNEAQLEKSRLLSDRFSAERPKGSFSTLEIQRTEQGDSAMYLCASGQWGQGSTEAFFGQGTRLTVV.

This clonotype appeared many times. The rearrangement uses TRBV4-1 and TRBJ1-1; TRBD1 might be the D (5 bases). CDR1 and CDR2 (germline): MGHRA, YSYEKL. V dropped 0 bases and J dropped 3 bases, with 23 bases sitting between them. This CDR3 comprises 19 residues. Here the CDR3 DNA reads TGCGCCAGCAGCCAAGAACACCTAAGAAGGCAGGGAATGGACACTGAAGCTTTCTTT. It is translated as CASSQEHLRRQGMDTEAFF.

The chain uses TRBV18 and TRBJ2-7; 8 positions match TRBD2. V trimming: 5 bases; J trimming: 5 bases; junction bases outside the gene matches: 11. Germline CDR1 KGHSH, CDR2 LQKENI. This CDR3 has 15 amino acids. CDR3 DNA: TGTGCCAGCTCATCCACTACTAGCGGATACCACGAGCAGTACTTC. Its translation: CASSSTTSGYHEQYF.

This clonotype was detected ten times or more. A much larger clone differs by one base, so this may be a read error. This sequence joins TRBV7-3 and TRBJ2-1; 7 bases are shared with TRBD2. The CDR3 length is 15 residues. Germline CDR1 is SGHTA and CDR2 is FQGTGA. The V and J ends lost 1 base and 0 bases, in that order; junction bases with no gene match: 0. The CDR3 region is CASSLIAGSYNEQFF. CDR3 coding DNA: TGTGCCAGCAGCTTAATAGCGGGCTCCTACAATGAGCAGTTCTTC.

This clonotype was recorded many times. The V gene is TRBV28, the J gene TRBJ1-5; no clear D. The ends were cut back, 4 bases at V and 7 bases at J, with 5 bases in the middle. CDR3 length: 11 amino acids. Germline CDR1 reads MDHEN; CDR2 reads SYDVKM. CDR3 loop: CASSSAQPQHF. The CDR3 DNA reads as TGTGCCAGCAGTTCCGCCCAGCCCCAGCATTTT. The full variable domain, completed using reference TRBV28 and TRBJ1-5, is DVKVTQSSRYLVKRTGEKVFLECVQDMDHENMFWYRQDPGLGLRLIYFSYDVKMKEKGDIPEGYSVSREKKERFSLILESASTNQTSMYLCASSSAQPQHFGDGTRLSIL.

Ten or more counts support this clonotype. The chain recombines TRBV5-1 with TRBJ2-3; D perhaps matches TRBD2 (5 bases). The CDR3 runs to 13 residues. Trimming removed 0 bases from V and 4 bases from J, with 6 bases in between. The germline V gene has CDR1 SGHRS and CDR2 YFSETQ. In DNA, the CDR3 is TGCGCCAGCAGCTTGGACGGGGCAGATACGCAGTATTTT. Translating it yields CASSLDGADTQYF.

Comment on this clonotype: A clone one base away is much larger, so this may be a read error. This chain uses TRBV7-2 with TRBJ2-7, with D unclear. The germline gives CDR1 SGHTA, CDR2 FQGNSA. Between the trimmed V and J ends, which lost 2 bases and 9 bases, there was a span of 14 bases. The CDR3 extends over 13 amino acids. CDR3 nucleotides: TGTGCCAGCAGCTTAATGGCTCTAAACGTGCAGTACTTC. Residues: CASSLMALNVQYF.

Ten or more counts support this clonotype. The rearrangement joins TRBV11-2 to TRBJ2-1; D is unresolved. Germline V lookup: CDR1 SGHAT, CDR2 FQNNGV. The CDR3 sequence is 13 residues long. V lost 4 bases and J lost 1, with 5 bases in between. This CDR3 is CASSSLSYNEQFF. The CDR3 nucleotides are TGTGCCAGCAGCTCCCTATCCTACAATGAGCAGTTCTTC. The whole variable domain, remainder taken from reference TRBV11-2 and TRBJ2-1, is EAGVAQSPRYKIIEKRQSVAFWCNPISGHATLYWYQQILGQGPKLLIQFQNNGVVDDSQLPKDRFSAERLKGVDSTLKIQPAKLEDSAVYLCASSSLSYNEQFFGPGTRLTVL.

This clonotype has a count of ten or more. V and J are TRBV20-1 and TRBJ2-3, with unresolved D. The CDR3 is 14 residues long. The V gene lost 1 base and the J gene lost 4 bases, with 12 bases spanning the gap. The V gene's germline CDR1 is DFQATT and CDR2 SNEGSKA (reference sequence). CDR3 DNA: TGCAGTGCTAGAGTAGGAGTCGGCTCAGATACGCAGTATTTT. This gives the protein CSARVGVGSDTQYF.

The table lists this clonotype with many counts. The V and J genes are TRBV7-7 and TRBJ2-2; 8 nucleotides agree with TRBD1. The CDR3 consists of 17 residues. CDR1 is SSHAT and CDR2 is FNYEAQ in the germline V gene (reference sequence). V dropped 5 bases and J dropped 3; count of bases not matched to a gene: 11. The CDR3 DNA is TGTGCCAGCAGCGATCACCTCAGGGGGCGCGACACCGGGGAGCTGTTTTTT. Its translation is CASSDHLRGRDTGELFF.

This clonotype appeared many times. This chain connects TRBV5-1 to TRBJ2-7, with a possible D match to TRBD1 (5 bases). The CDR3 covers 16 residues. V shed 6 bases and J shed 3 bases, with 22 bases lying between them. Per the germline V gene, CDR1 is SGHRS and CDR2 is YFSETQ. CDR3 coding DNA: TGCGCCAGCACACGTGGGGCAGGACCCAAAGTCTACGAGCAGTACTTC. Protein sequence: CASTRGAGPKVYEQYF.

This clonotype was detected ten times or more. This chain connects TRBV7-8 to TRBJ2-5; D is possibly TRBD2 (6 bases). The germline V gene encodes CDR1 SGHVS and CDR2 FQNEAQ. The CDR3 extends over 16 amino acids. Trimming removed 1 base from V and 5 bases from J, with 17 bases in between. The CDR3 DNA follows: TGTGCCAGCAGCTTAGTTCGGGGGAGGCGGTGGGAGACCCAGTACTTC. This codes for CASSLVRGRRWETQYF.

This clonotype was counted only a few times. V is TRBV30 and J is TRBJ1-1; a possible D gene is TRBD1 (5 bases). The CDR3 consists of 14 residues. Between the trimmed V and J ends, which lost 4 bases and 0 bases, there was a span of 12 bases. The germline gives CDR1 GTSNPN, CDR2 SVGIG (reference sequence). CDR3 sequence (DNA): TGTGCCTGGAAGGGGCGTATTTTGAACACTGAAGCTTTCTTT. It codes for CAWKGRILNTEAFF.

The chain combines TRBV7-6 with TRBJ2-1; D unresolved. Germline CDR1 and CDR2: SGHVS and FNYEAQ. This CDR3 has 14 amino acids. The ends were cut back, 7 bases at V and 8 bases at J, with 18 bases in the middle. The DNA for the CDR3 is TGTGCCAGCATCTCCCCGTACCTGGCCGATGAGCAGTTCTTC. Amino acids: CASISPYLADEQFF.

This chain links TRBV11-3 with TRBJ2-1; tentative D call: TRBD1 (7 bases). The length of the CDR3 is 13 residues. V lost 2 bases and J 8 bases, leaving 10 bases between the germline ends. Looked up from germline, CDR1 is SGHNT and CDR2 is YENEEA. The CDR3 is CASSLQGGDEQFF. CDR3 coding DNA: TGTGCCAGCAGCTTACAGGGGGGCGATGAGCAGTTCTTC.

This clonotype has at least ten counts. The chain links TRBV12-3 or TRBV12-4 to TRBJ2-1; D unresolved. This CDR3 has 15 amino acids. The ends were cut back, 5 bases at V and 3 bases at J, with 14 bases in the middle. The CDR3 is CASSLILTGYNEQFF. As DNA, the CDR3 is TGTGCCAGCAGTCTCATCCTGACTGGCTACAATGAGCAGTTCTTC.

This clonotype has a count of ten or more. The genes are TRBV7-2 and TRBJ2-7; 10 bases are shared with TRBD2. The CDR3 runs to 15 residues. With 5 bases clipped from V and 3 bases from J, the junction kept 7 bases outside the gene matches. The germline CDR1 and CDR2 sequences are SGHTA and FQGNSA. Written as DNA, the CDR3 is TGTGCCAGCAGCATCACTAGCGGGATCGTCTACGAGCAGTACTTC. It is translated as CASSITSGIVYEQYF.